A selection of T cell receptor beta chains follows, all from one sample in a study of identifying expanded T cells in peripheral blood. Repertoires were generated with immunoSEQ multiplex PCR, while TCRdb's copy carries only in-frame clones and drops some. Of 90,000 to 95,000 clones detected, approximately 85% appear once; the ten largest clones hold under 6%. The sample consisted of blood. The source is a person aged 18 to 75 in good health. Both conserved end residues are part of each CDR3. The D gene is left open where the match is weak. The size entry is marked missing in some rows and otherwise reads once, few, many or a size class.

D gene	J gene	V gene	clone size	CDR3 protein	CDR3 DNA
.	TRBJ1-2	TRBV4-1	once	CASSQQGSHYGYTF	TGCGCCAGCAGCCAGCAGGGGTCCCACTATGGCTACACCTTC
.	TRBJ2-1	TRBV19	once	CASSIVGQYNEQFF	TGTGCCAGTAGTATAGTAGGGCAGTACAATGAGCAGTTCTTC
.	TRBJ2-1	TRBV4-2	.	CASSQENGRAANSYNEQFF	TGTGCCAGCAGCCAAGAGAACGGGCGAGCGGCTAACTCGTACAATGAGCAGTTCTTC
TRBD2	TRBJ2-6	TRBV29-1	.	CSVGGGSGANVLTF	TGCAGCGTTGGCGGGGGCTCTGGGGCCAACGTCCTGACTTTC
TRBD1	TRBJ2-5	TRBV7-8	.	CASSTTGTGETQYF	TGTGCCAGCAGCACAACCGGGACAGGGGAGACCCAGTACTTC
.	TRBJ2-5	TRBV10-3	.	CAIHRGFRETQYF	TGTGCCATCCACCGGGGCTTTCGGGAGACCCAGTACTTC
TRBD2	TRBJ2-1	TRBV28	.	CASSPGGEESYNEQFF	TGTGCCAGCAGCCCGGGGGGGGAGGAATCCTACAATGAGCAGTTCTTC
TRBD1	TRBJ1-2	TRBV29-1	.	CSVRDRAYGYTF	TGCAGCGTGAGGGACAGGGCCTATGGCTACACCTTC
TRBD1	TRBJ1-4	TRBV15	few	CATSREAVGRTGIGKLFF	TGTGCCACCAGCAGAGAGGCAGTGGGTAGGACAGGGATCGGAAAACTGTTTTTT
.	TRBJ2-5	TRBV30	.	CAWRPAGAETQYF	TGTGCCTGGAGGCCGGCAGGGGCAGAGACCCAGTACTTC
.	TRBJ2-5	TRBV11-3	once	CASSLRSRETQYF	TGTGCCAGCAGCTTAAGGTCGCGAGAGACCCAGTACTTC
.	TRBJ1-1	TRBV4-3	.	CASSQGWLWGEENTEAFF	TGCGCCAGCAGCCAAGGGTGGTTATGGGGGGAAGAGAACACTGAAGCTTTCTTT
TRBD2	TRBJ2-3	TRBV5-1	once	CASSTGGSMADTQYF	TGCGCCAGCAGTACGGGGGGGTCGATGGCAGATACGCAGTATTTT
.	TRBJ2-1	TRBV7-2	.	CASSLAPSYDEQFF	TGTGCCAGCAGCTTAGCGCCCAGCTATGATGAGCAGTTCTTC
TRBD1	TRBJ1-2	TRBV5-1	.	CASSSQGAKGDYGYTF	TGCGCCAGCAGCTCCCAGGGGGCGAAGGGTGACTATGGCTACACCTTC
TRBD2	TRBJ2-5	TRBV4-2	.	CASRGSGLAGLETQYF	TGTGCCAGCAGGGGGAGTGGGCTAGCGGGACTCGAGACCCAGTACTTC
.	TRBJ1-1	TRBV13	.	CASRGHSGVYTEAFF	TGTGCCAGCAGAGGACACAGTGGGGTTTACACTGAAGCTTTCTTT
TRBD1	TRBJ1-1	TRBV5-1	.	CASSWAGTGNTEAFF	TGCGCCAGCAGCTGGGCCGGGACAGGGAACACTGAAGCTTTCTTT
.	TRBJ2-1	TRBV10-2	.	CASSELATTEQFF	TGCGCCAGCAGTGAGTTGGCGACGACCGAGCAGTTCTTC
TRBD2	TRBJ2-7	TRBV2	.	CASRETSSLSYEQYF	TGTGCCAGCAGAGAGACTAGCTCCCTCTCCTACGAGCAGTACTTC
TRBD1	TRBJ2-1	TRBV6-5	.	CASSSGQGGEQFF	TGTGCCAGCAGTTCAGGACAGGGCGGTGAGCAGTTCTTC
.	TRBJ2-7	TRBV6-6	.	CASSSDIREQYF	TGTGCCAGCAGCTCGGACATCCGCGAGCAGTACTTC
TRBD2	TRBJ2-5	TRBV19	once	CASRARGQETQYF	TGTGCCAGTAGAGCGCGGGGGCAAGAGACCCAGTACTTC
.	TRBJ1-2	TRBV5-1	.	CASSPGENYGYTF	TGCGCCAGCAGCCCGGGAGAAAACTATGGCTACACCTTC
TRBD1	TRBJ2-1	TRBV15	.	CATSRQGANYNEQFF	TGTGCCACCAGCAGGCAGGGGGCGAACTACAATGAGCAGTTCTTC
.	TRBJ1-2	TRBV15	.	CATSRGTSTLGYTF	TGTGCCACCAGCAGGGGGACTTCGACCCTTGGCTACACCTTC
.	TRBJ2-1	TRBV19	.	CASSPPVRGSGVGLNEQFF	TGTGCCAGTTCTCCCCCCGTGCGGGGTTCGGGTGTGGGCTTGAATGAGCAGTTCTTC
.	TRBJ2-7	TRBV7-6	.	CASSLAVTYEQYF	TGTGCCAGCAGCTTAGCAGTTACCTACGAGCAGTACTTC